This T cell receptor (beta chain) appears in the sequencing data of a study of T cells in Graves' hyperthyroidism and ophthalmopathy. Graves' hyperthyroidism was deemed stable absent ophthalmopathy progression within 18 months. Template material for amplifying TCR beta CDR3 regions consisted of RNA transcripts. When the TCR CDR3 underwent first-round RT-PCR, the HTBI primer set was used. Each CDR3 protein is one row after TCRdb ran MiXCR on the multiplex PCR reads. Counted here are 500,000 to 600,000 distinct CDR3 sequences, 46% occurring once; the ten biggest clones make up around 7.7%. This CDR3 contains 14 residues. Germline lookup yields CDR1 LGHDT and CDR2 YNNKEL (reference sequence). Turning to this clonotype: Sequence at one end of the junction differs from germline and may be a read error.

The receptor was isolated from a woman younger than 35 with Graves' hyperthyroidism. The rearrangement joins TRBV3-1 to TRBJ2-7, with D possibly being TRBD1 or TRBD2 (5 bases each). The specimen sequenced was peripheral blood or thyroid tissue (not recorded which). CDR3 sequence (DNA): TGTACCAGCAGCCAGATTTCGGGGCGCAACGAGCAGTACTTC. Protein: CTSSQISGRNEQYF.